The clone carrying this TCR beta chain was detected only a few times. Its cognate antigen is unknown. This sample is drawn from a study of T cells in Graves' hyperthyroidism and ophthalmopathy. General study findings and limits: Most thyroid clonotypes with frequency above 0.001 were detected in blood. Patients with ophthalmopathy were separated from those with stable hyperthyroidism by a 13 V-J model.

The CDR3 is made up of 12 amino acids. Germline V CDR1 and CDR2: LNHDA, SQIVND (reference sequence). The ends were cut back, 5 bases at V and 8 bases at J, with 12 bases in the middle. TCR beta CDR3 regions were amplified from RNA transcripts. When the TCR CDR3 underwent first-round RT-PCR, the HTBI primer set was used. MiXCR was run by TCRdb on the multiplex PCR reads, yielding one entry per CDR3 protein. The repertoire holds around 480,000 distinct CDR3 sequences, approximately 14% seen once, with 15% to 20% in the top ten. These patients, aged 18 to 65, had recently diagnosed hyperthyroidism lasting under 2 months.

This sequence was found in a woman aged 18-29 years with Graves' hyperthyroidism. This chain links TRBV19 with TRBJ1-1; D is perhaps TRBD1 (5 bases). Sequencing was done on a sample of blood. CDR3 protein: CASSLEGWEAFF. The CDR3 region has the DNA TGTGCCAGTAGTCTGGAGGGGTGGGAAGCTTTCTTT.